Listed below are T cell receptor beta chains from one sample, sequenced in a study of blood T cell repertoires in COVID-19. The protocol was immunoSEQ multiplex PCR, while the TCRdb copy is restricted to in-frame clones and leaves out a portion. The top ten clones hold roughly 3% of a sample with a few hundred thousand clones, about 90% of them seen once. Sample: PBMCs or T cells enriched from blood (not recorded which). These receptors were taken from a woman between 25 and 40 years old who had recovered from COVID-19. The CDR3 runs from the conserved cysteine through the conserved F or W. Each record gives: CDR3 protein, J gene, clone size, V gene, D gene. A D gene is named only where the DNA matches it firmly. The listing skips clone size in some rows; elsewhere it reads once, few, many or a size class.

CDR3 protein: CASSSDLAGRNTGELFF; J gene: TRBJ2-2; clone size: few; V gene: TRBV2; D gene: NA
CDR3 protein: CASSQSPAGVVTGELFF; J gene: TRBJ2-2; clone size: NA; V gene: TRBV4-2; D gene: TRBD2
CDR3 protein: CASSLGAGTQYF; J gene: TRBJ2-3; clone size: NA; V gene: TRBV27; D gene: NA
CDR3 protein: CASSTRAPNNEQFF; J gene: TRBJ2-1; clone size: NA; V gene: TRBV18; D gene: NA
CDR3 protein: CASSIVAGGLGETQYF; J gene: TRBJ2-5; clone size: NA; V gene: TRBV19; D gene: TRBD1
CDR3 protein: CASSVGGGMNTEAFF; J gene: TRBJ1-1; clone size: NA; V gene: TRBV9; D gene: NA
CDR3 protein: CASSQEGLGFEGIYF; J gene: TRBJ1-3; clone size: NA; V gene: TRBV3-1/TRBV3-2; D gene: NA
CDR3 protein: CASSLGTSGTNEQFF; J gene: TRBJ2-1; clone size: NA; V gene: TRBV6-4; D gene: TRBD2
CDR3 protein: CASSKTGTGPAEAFF; J gene: TRBJ1-1; clone size: NA; V gene: TRBV11-1; D gene: TRBD1
CDR3 protein: CASSLNPGGQETQYF; J gene: TRBJ2-5; clone size: NA; V gene: TRBV5-1; D gene: TRBD1
CDR3 protein: CASSFEVSAVLEQYF; J gene: TRBJ2-7; clone size: once; V gene: TRBV7-2; D gene: NA
CDR3 protein: CASTSGQGGEAFF; J gene: TRBJ1-1; clone size: once; V gene: TRBV27; D gene: TRBD1
CDR3 protein: CASSYDSLNTEAFF; J gene: TRBJ1-1; clone size: NA; V gene: TRBV6-5; D gene: NA
CDR3 protein: CASSQQGRGKLFF; J gene: TRBJ1-4; clone size: once; V gene: TRBV4-1; D gene: NA
CDR3 protein: CASSIRDRNTGELFF; J gene: TRBJ2-2; clone size: NA; V gene: TRBV5-6; D gene: TRBD1
CDR3 protein: CSVESGGSGYEQYF; J gene: TRBJ2-7; clone size: NA; V gene: TRBV29-1; D gene: NA
CDR3 protein: CASSSRDGGTGANEKLFF; J gene: TRBJ1-4; clone size: NA; V gene: TRBV13; D gene: NA
CDR3 protein: CASSLKREASTDTQYF; J gene: TRBJ2-3; clone size: NA; V gene: TRBV5-4; D gene: TRBD2
CDR3 protein: CASSWLAEGETQYF; J gene: TRBJ2-5; clone size: NA; V gene: TRBV2; D gene: TRBD2
CDR3 protein: CASSPPQMRAPLHF; J gene: TRBJ1-6; clone size: NA; V gene: TRBV28; D gene: NA
CDR3 protein: CASSQVNGETQYF; J gene: TRBJ2-5; clone size: once; V gene: TRBV4-1; D gene: NA
CDR3 protein: CASSPSGTVNSPLHF; J gene: TRBJ1-6; clone size: once; V gene: TRBV5-1; D gene: TRBD1
CDR3 protein: CASSSVAGASRNEQFF; J gene: TRBJ2-1; clone size: NA; V gene: TRBV11-2; D gene: TRBD2
CDR3 protein: CAWIRQGWDTEAFF; J gene: TRBJ1-1; clone size: NA; V gene: TRBV30; D gene: TRBD1
CDR3 protein: CASSPLRAGVGSSEQYF; J gene: TRBJ2-7; clone size: NA; V gene: TRBV18; D gene: TRBD2
CDR3 protein: CASSPGQGVHEQYF; J gene: TRBJ2-7; clone size: NA; V gene: TRBV25-1; D gene: TRBD1
CDR3 protein: CASSLYLTSGSSYNEQFF; J gene: TRBJ2-1; clone size: once; V gene: TRBV7-6; D gene: TRBD2
CDR3 protein: CAWSEGYGYTF; J gene: TRBJ1-2; clone size: NA; V gene: TRBV30; D gene: NA
CDR3 protein: CASTKTDSGANVLTF; J gene: TRBJ2-6; clone size: NA; V gene: TRBV6-5; D gene: NA
CDR3 protein: CASSLASDGTLNTEAFF; J gene: TRBJ1-1; clone size: once; V gene: TRBV11-3; D gene: NA
CDR3 protein: CASSLGLASYEQYF; J gene: TRBJ2-7; clone size: NA; V gene: TRBV7-8; D gene: TRBD2
CDR3 protein: CAITHVVTGELFF; J gene: TRBJ2-2; clone size: few; V gene: TRBV10-3; D gene: NA
CDR3 protein: CATSNRDRGIQPQHF; J gene: TRBJ1-5; clone size: NA; V gene: TRBV15; D gene: TRBD1
CDR3 protein: CASSLEAGPGFF; J gene: TRBJ2-1; clone size: once; V gene: TRBV5-1; D gene: TRBD2
CDR3 protein: CATQGSSYNEQFF; J gene: TRBJ2-1; clone size: NA; V gene: TRBV19; D gene: TRBD1
CDR3 protein: CASSPSTGSGTEAFF; J gene: TRBJ1-1; clone size: NA; V gene: TRBV28; D gene: TRBD1
CDR3 protein: CASSPGGPGNTIYF; J gene: TRBJ1-3; clone size: NA; V gene: TRBV5-1; D gene: NA
CDR3 protein: CASSGSRDTGELFF; J gene: TRBJ2-2; clone size: few; V gene: TRBV25-1; D gene: NA
CDR3 protein: CASSQEGASAEKLFF; J gene: TRBJ1-4; clone size: NA; V gene: TRBV4-2; D gene: NA
CDR3 protein: CASSYPGAENQPQHF; J gene: TRBJ1-5; clone size: NA; V gene: TRBV6-6; D gene: NA